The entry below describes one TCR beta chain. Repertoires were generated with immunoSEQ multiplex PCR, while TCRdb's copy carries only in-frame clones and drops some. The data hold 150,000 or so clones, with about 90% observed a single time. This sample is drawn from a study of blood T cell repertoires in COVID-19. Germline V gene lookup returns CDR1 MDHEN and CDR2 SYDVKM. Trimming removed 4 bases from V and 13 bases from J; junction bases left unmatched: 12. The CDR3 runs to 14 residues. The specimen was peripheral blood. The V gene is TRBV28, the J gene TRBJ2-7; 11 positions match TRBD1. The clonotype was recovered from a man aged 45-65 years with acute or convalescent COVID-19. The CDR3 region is CASSSSGQGVLEYF. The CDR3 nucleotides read TGTGCCAGCAGTTCCTCGGGACAGGGGGTTCTTGAATACTTC.